This T cell receptor beta chain was captured by sequencing in a study of T cell changes during pregnancy in multiple sclerosis. Generated by immunoSEQ multiplex PCR, the TCRdb table keeps only in-frame clones and is missing some. Among about 73,000 clones listed, 85% to 95% were seen once. There are 20 residues in the CDR3. Germline values: CDR1 MDHEN, CDR2 SYDVKM. Trimming cost V 2 bases and J 0 bases; bases outside gene matches: 11. The source was peripheral blood, collected in the second trimester of pregnancy. This rearrangement joins TRBV28 to TRBJ2-2; 11 bases are a match to TRBD2. The sequence was obtained from a female donor in good health, enrolled as a control in a pregnancy study. CDR3 protein: CASSLNRASGGYANTGELFF. For the CDR3, the DNA is TGTGCCAGCAGTTTAAATCGGGCTAGCGGGGGGTACGCGAACACCGGGGAGCTGTTTTTT.